The text below deals with one TCR beta chain. The CDR3 contains 16 residues. The protocol was immunoSEQ multiplex PCR, while the TCRdb copy is restricted to in-frame clones and leaves out a portion. The table shows about 18,000 clones, with roughly 73% occurring only once. The sample's treatment: randomized to nivolumab then ipilimumab (arm A) or the reverse (arm B). The data belong to a study of sequential checkpoint blockade in melanoma. Study overall: After nivolumab or ipilimumab alone, twenty-two patients had week-13 rebiopsies.

The specimen was tumor tissue (inferred from file names), collected from a patient given nivolumab and ipilimumab in sequence. This clonotype originated in a human donor with melanoma. The chain has TRBV12-1 and TRBJ2-1; the D call of TRBD2 is as the table states it, not checked on the DNA. TRBV12-1 is a pseudogene segment. The CDR3 is CASRPSGLAGKNEQFF. The CDR3 DNA sequence: TGTGCCAGCAGGCCCTCGGGACTAGCGGGAAAGAATGAGCAGTTCTTC.